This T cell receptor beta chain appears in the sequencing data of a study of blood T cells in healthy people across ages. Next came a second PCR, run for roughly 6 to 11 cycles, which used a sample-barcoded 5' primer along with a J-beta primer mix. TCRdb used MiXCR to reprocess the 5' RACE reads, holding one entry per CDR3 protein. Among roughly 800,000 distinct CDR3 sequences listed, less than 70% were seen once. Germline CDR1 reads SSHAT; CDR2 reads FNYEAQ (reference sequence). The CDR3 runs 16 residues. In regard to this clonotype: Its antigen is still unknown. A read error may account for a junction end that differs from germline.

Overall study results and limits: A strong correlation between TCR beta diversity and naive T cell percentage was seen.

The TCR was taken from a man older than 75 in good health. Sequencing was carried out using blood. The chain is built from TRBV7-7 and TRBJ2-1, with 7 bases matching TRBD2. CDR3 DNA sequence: TGTGCTAGCAGCCAGACCGCTAGCGGCGATGGGTATGAGCAGTTCTTC. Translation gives CASSQTASGDGYEQFF.